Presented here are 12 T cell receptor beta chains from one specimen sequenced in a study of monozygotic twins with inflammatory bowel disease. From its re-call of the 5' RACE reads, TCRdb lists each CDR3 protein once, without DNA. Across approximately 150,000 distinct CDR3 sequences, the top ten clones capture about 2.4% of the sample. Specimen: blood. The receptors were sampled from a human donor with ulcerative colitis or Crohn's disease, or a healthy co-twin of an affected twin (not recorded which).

The CDR3 sequence: CATSRVLEETQYF. The V gene is TRBV15, the J gene TRBJ2-5; TCRdb's D call, TRBD2, is unchecked because there is no DNA. Germline loops: CDR1 LNHNV, CDR2 YYDKDF (reference sequence). The CDR3 length is 13 residues.

The CDR3 protein is CASSLQGSEQFF. The V call is TRBV5-5, the J call TRBJ2-1; the D gene TCRdb calls, TRBD2, cannot be checked with no DNA. Germline V CDR1 and CDR2: SGHKS, YYEKEE (reference sequence). The CDR3 consists of 12 residues.

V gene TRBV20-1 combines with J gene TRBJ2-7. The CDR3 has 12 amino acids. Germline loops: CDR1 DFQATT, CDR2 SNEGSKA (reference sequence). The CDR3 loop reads CSARSTSYEQYF.

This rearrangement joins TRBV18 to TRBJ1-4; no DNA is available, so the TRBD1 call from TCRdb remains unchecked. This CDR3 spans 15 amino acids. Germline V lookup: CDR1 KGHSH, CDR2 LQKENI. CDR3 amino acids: CASSLRQGANEKLFF. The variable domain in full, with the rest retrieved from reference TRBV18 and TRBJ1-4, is NAGVMQNPRHLVRRRGQEARLRCSPMKGHSHVYWYRQLPEEGLKFMVYLQKENIIDESGMPKERFSAEFPKEGPSILRIQQVVRGDSAAYFCASSLRQGANEKLFFGSGTQLSVL.

The CDR3 here is CSARDRGESLGRNTIYF. The chain employs TRBV20-1 and TRBJ1-3; TCRdb designates TRBD1, a call that cannot be tested without DNA. CDR3 length equals 17 residues. The germline CDR1 and CDR2 sequences are DFQATT and SNEGSKA (reference sequence).

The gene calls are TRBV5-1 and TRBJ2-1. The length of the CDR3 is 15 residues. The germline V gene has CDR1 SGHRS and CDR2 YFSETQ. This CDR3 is CASSVEQSSYNEQFF. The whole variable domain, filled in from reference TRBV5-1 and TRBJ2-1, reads KAGVTQTPRYLIKTRGQQVTLSCSPISGHRSVSWYQQTPGQGLQFLFEYFSETQRNKGNFPGRFSGRQFSNSRSEMNVSTLELGDSALYLCASSVEQSSYNEQFFGPGTRLTVL.

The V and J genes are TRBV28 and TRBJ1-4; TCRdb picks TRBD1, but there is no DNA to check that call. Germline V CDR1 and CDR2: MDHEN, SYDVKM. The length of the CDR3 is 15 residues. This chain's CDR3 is CASSETDTRREKLFF. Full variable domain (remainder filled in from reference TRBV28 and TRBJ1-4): DVKVTQSSRYLVKRTGEKVFLECVQDMDHENMFWYRQDPGLGLRLIYFSYDVKMKEKGDIPEGYSVSREKKERFSLILESASTNQTSMYLCASSETDTRREKLFFGSGTQLSVL.

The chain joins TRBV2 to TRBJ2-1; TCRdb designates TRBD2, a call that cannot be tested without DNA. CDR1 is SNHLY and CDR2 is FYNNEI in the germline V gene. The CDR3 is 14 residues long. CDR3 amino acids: CASIGLAGDNEQFF.

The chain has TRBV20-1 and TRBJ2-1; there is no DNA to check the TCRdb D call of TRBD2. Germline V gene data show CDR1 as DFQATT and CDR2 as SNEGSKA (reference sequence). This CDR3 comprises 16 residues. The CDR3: CSASHMTSGGGNEQFF.

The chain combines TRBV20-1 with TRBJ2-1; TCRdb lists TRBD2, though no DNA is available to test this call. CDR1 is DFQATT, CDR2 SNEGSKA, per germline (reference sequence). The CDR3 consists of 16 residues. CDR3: CSARDMWWERNNEQFF.

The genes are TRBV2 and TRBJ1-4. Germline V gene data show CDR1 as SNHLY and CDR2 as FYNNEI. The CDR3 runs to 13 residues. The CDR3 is CASTGPRGEKLFF.

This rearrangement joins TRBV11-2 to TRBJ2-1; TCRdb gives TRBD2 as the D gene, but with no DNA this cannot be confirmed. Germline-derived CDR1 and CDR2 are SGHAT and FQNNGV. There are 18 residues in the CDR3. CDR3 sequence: CASSLLPSGNPNYNEQFF.